What follows are 28 T cell receptor beta chains derived from one specimen sequenced in a study of OX40 agonist ivuxolimab in advanced cancers. The protocol was immunoSEQ multiplex PCR, while the TCRdb copy is restricted to in-frame clones and leaves out a portion. This table has about 70,000 clones, around 85% appearing once. The sequencing here drew on CD4+ or CD8+ T cells sorted from blood, taken in a trial of the OX40 agonist ivuxolimab. These receptors were collected from an adult with an advanced solid tumor such as melanoma, head and neck, liver or kidney cancer.

The V and J genes are TRBV7-3 and TRBJ2-1; possible D gene TRBD2, 6 bases. This CDR3 contains 17 residues. V was pared by 2 bases and J by 2 bases, with 16 bases between. Germline CDR1 and CDR2: SGHTA and FQGTGA. The CDR3 is CASSLLGRASAYNEQFF. In nucleotides, the CDR3 is TGTGCCAGCAGCTTATTGGGGCGGGCTAGCGCCTACAATGAGCAGTTCTTC.

The chain joins TRBV7-2 to TRBJ1-2; D call uncertain. Trimming stripped 5 bases from V and 4 bases from J, with 8 bases between. This CDR3 is 12 amino acids long. The germline V gene encodes CDR1 SGHTA and CDR2 FQGNSA. The CDR3 region has the DNA TGTGCCAGCAGCGCGGACGGCTATGGCTACACCTTC. Its translation: CASSADGYGYTF.

The CDR3: CASSLNRGGDGYTF. The CDR3 bases are TGTGCCAGCAGCTTAAACAGGGGGGGCGATGGCTACACCTTC. The chain has TRBV11-2 and TRBJ1-2, with TRBD1 identical over 8 bases. V gave up 2 bases and J gave up 6 bases; unmatched junction bases: 5. The CDR3 sequence is 14 residues long. CDR1 SGHAT and CDR2 FQNNGV come from the germline V gene.

V usage is TRBV7-9 and J usage is TRBJ1-4, with D perhaps matching TRBD1 (5 bases). V lost 0 bases, J lost 0 bases, and 8 bases lay in between. From germline, CDR1 is SEHNR and CDR2 FQNEAQ (reference sequence). CDR3 length: 16 residues. The CDR3 spells CASSLALGATNEKLFF. The CDR3 coding sequence is TGTGCCAGCAGCTTAGCGCTAGGGGCAACTAATGAAAAACTGTTTTTT.

The chain uses TRBV6-5 and TRBJ2-5; 10 nucleotides match TRBD2. Germline CDR1 reads MNHEY; CDR2 reads SVGAGI. The CDR3 is 16 residues long. The trim removed 4 bases at V and 2 bases at J, leaving 7 bases unmatched. CDR3 coding DNA: TGTGCCAGCAGTTCGTGGGCTAGCGGGAGACAAGAGACCCAGTACTTC. Translating it yields CASSSWASGRQETQYF.

The V and J genes are TRBV20-1 and TRBJ1-2; TRBD1 is a possible D gene (6 bases). V was clipped by 7 bases and J by 8 bases, with 11 bases between them. In germline, CDR1 is DFQATT, CDR2 SNEGSKA (reference sequence). CDR3 length: 10 residues. The CDR3 loop reads CSEQGNGYTF. Here the CDR3 DNA reads TGCAGTGAGCAGGGGAACGGCTACACCTTC.

This clone was counted a single time. CDR3 residues: CASSLAGSTDTQYF. In DNA, the CDR3 is TGTGCCAGCAGCTTAGCGGGAAGCACAGATACGCAGTATTTT. The chain recombines TRBV7-3 with TRBJ2-3, with D maybe TRBD2 (6 bases). The germline CDR1 and CDR2 sequences are SGHTA and FQGTGA. This CDR3 region has 14 residues. V was cut by 2 bases and J by 0 bases, with 6 bases left in between.

V and J are TRBV5-1 and TRBJ1-2, with 9 bases matching TRBD1. The V gene's germline CDR1 is SGHRS and CDR2 YFSETQ. Trimming removed 4 bases from V and 2 bases from J; junction bases left unmatched: 3. The length of the CDR3 is 14 residues. The CDR3 coding sequence is TGCGCCAGCAGCCCCGGACAGGGGAACTATGGCTACACCTTC. It translates to CASSPGQGNYGYTF.

The chain couples TRBV6-4 to TRBJ2-7, with unresolved D. Germline V lookup: CDR1 MRHNA, CDR2 SNTAGT. V was pared by 8 bases and J by 0 bases, with 11 bases between. The CDR3 runs 13 residues. The CDR3 here is CASQPPSSYEQYF. As DNA, the CDR3 is TGTGCCAGCCAGCCTCCTAGCTCCTACGAGCAGTACTTC.

J is TRBJ2-7 and V is TRBV6-5; D is perhaps TRBD2 (6 bases). The CDR3 sequence is 15 residues long. CDR1 MNHEY and CDR2 SVGAGI come from the germline V gene. Trimming took off 2 bases at V and 5 bases at J, with 16 bases between the two ends. CDR3 region: CASSYPRWGDDEQYF. The CDR3 coding sequence is TGTGCCAGCAGTTACCCCCGTTGGGGGGACGACGAGCAGTACTTC.

The chain couples TRBV10-3 to TRBJ2-7, with 9 bases fitting TRBD1. The CDR3 runs to 15 residues. Germline V lookup: CDR1 ENHRY, CDR2 SYGVKD. V trimming: 1 base; J trimming: 2 bases; junction bases outside the gene matches: 3. This chain's CDR3 is CAISELGTGTYEQYF. Written as DNA, the CDR3 is TGTGCCATCAGTGAGTTAGGGACAGGGACCTACGAGCAGTACTTC.

The rearrangement joins TRBV28 to TRBJ2-5, with 7 bases aligning to TRBD2. The tail of the sequence fits TRBJ2-7 better, so the J call may be wrong. Germline V lookup: CDR1 MDHEN, CDR2 SYDVKM. CDR3 length: 14 residues. The CDR3 sequence is CASSSGRGVYEQYF. Written as DNA, the CDR3 is TGTGCCAGCAGTTCTGGCCGGGGGGTCTACGAGCAGTACTTC.

The chain couples TRBV7-8 to TRBJ1-5, with D possibly matching TRBD1 (5 bases). Germline loops: CDR1 SGHVS, CDR2 FQNEAQ. Trimming stripped 5 bases from V and 7 bases from J, with 15 bases between. The CDR3 contains 14 residues. For the CDR3, the DNA is TGTGCCAGCAGCCCTATGGGGGTTGGACAGCCCCAGCATTTT. This gives the protein CASSPMGVGQPQHF.

This chain joins TRBV10-3 and TRBJ2-3; D not certain. CDR3 length: 15 amino acids. Trimming left V 2 bases short and J 2 bases short, with 11 bases between. Germline CDR1 is ENHRY and CDR2 is SYGVKD. The CDR3 is CAISEGRATTDTQYF. The CDR3 region has the DNA TGTGCCATCAGTGAGGGTAGGGCTACCACAGATACGCAGTATTTT.

This clone was seen only once. The genes are TRBV7-2 and TRBJ2-1; 8 nucleotides agree with TRBD2. Germline CDR1 is SGHTA and CDR2 is FQGNSA. V lost 5 bases, J lost 8 bases, and 8 bases stayed unmatched. CDR3 length: 14 residues. CDR3: CASSPGGAGDEQFF. The CDR3 DNA reads as TGTGCCAGCAGCCCCGGGGGGGCCGGCGATGAGCAGTTCTTC. Combining the CDR3 with reference TRBV7-2 and TRBJ2-1 gives the whole variable domain GAGVSQSPSNKVTEKGKDVELRCDPISGHTALYWYRQSLGQGLEFLIYFQGNSAPDKSGLPSDRFSAERTGGSVSTLTIQRTQQEDSAVYLCASSPGGAGDEQFFGPGTRLTVL.

DNA for the CDR3: TGCAGCGTTCGGACTAGCGGGAGATTCGAGCAGTACTTC. The encoded protein is CSVRTSGRFEQYF. The chain uses TRBV29-1 and TRBJ2-7; 13 bases match TRBD2. The CDR3 runs to 13 residues. After removal of 5 bases from V and 6 bases from J, the junction contained 4 bases not matched to a gene. The germline gives CDR1 SQVTM, CDR2 ANQGSEA.

This chain joins TRBV4-3 and TRBJ2-5, with 13 bases matching TRBD2. The last part of the DNA fits TRBJ2-7 better; the J call may be wrong. Germline V gene sequence: CDR1 LGHNA, CDR2 YSLEER. The CDR3 has 18 residues. CDR3 sequence (DNA): TGCGCCAGCAGCCGGCGAGAGGCCACTAGCGGGAGGGCCTACGAGCAGTACTTC. This gives the protein CASSRREATSGRAYEQYF.

This rearrangement joins TRBV9 to TRBJ2-3; 8 bases are shared with TRBD1. Per the germline V gene, CDR1 is SGDLS and CDR2 is YYNGEE. This CDR3 spans 16 amino acids. Losses at the gene ends were 3 bases for V and 4 bases for J; bases not matched to a gene: 10. CDR3 coding DNA: TGTGCCAGCAGCGCCAGGGTAGGACAGGGAGCAGATACGCAGTATTTT. This sequence encodes CASSARVGQGADTQYF.

The chain links TRBV29-1 to TRBJ1-2; the D gene is possibly TRBD1 (6 bases). The V gene lost 0 bases and the J gene lost 5 bases, with 13 bases spanning the gap. Germline CDR1 and CDR2: SQVTM and ANQGSEA. The CDR3 has 14 residues. CDR3 sequence: CSVEEDSLLYGYTF. The CDR3 nucleotides are TGCAGCGTTGAAGAGGACAGCCTGCTGTATGGCTACACCTTC.

The gene calls are TRBV5-1 and TRBJ2-5; D unclear. Germline V gene data show CDR1 as SGHRS and CDR2 as YFSETQ. The CDR3 length is 13 residues. Trimming removed 4 bases at V and 5 bases at J, with 12 bases between. DNA for the CDR3: TGCGCCAGCAGCCCTCTATCGTGGGAGACCCAGTACTTC. Its protein product is CASSPLSWETQYF.

In DNA, the CDR3 is TGTGCCAGCAGCCAAGTGGGGAGAGGTCAGCCCCAGCATTTT. It yields the protein CASSQVGRGQPQHF. The gene calls are TRBV4-2 and TRBJ1-5; D remains ambiguous. The CDR3 consists of 14 residues. From germline, CDR1 is LGHNA and CDR2 YNFKEQ. Trimming cost V 1 base and J 6 bases, with 10 bases left between them.

Points on this clone: One end of the junction is discordant with germline, which a read error may explain. The genes are TRBV5-4 and TRBJ2-3; 9 bases fit TRBD2. Germline V CDR1 and CDR2: SGHNT, YYREEE (reference sequence). This CDR3 is built from 14 residues. CDR3 DNA: TGTGCCATGGGGCGCGGGGGGGCCGTAGATACGCAGTGTTTT. This encodes CAMGRGGAVDTQCF.

The rearrangement uses TRBV29-1 and TRBJ2-7; D is possibly TRBD1 or TRBD2 (6 bases each). Per the germline V gene, CDR1 is SQVTM and CDR2 is ANQGSEA. V lost 6 bases, J lost 5 bases, and 14 bases lay in between. CDR3 size: 12 residues. CDR3 in amino acids: CSVTEGVDEQYF. For the CDR3, the DNA is TGCAGCGTAACGGAGGGGGTGGACGAGCAGTACTTC.

The chain links TRBV5-5 to TRBJ2-5; TRBD1 matches at 9 bases. CDR1 is SGHKS, CDR2 YYEKEE, per germline (reference sequence). J was trimmed by 4 bases and V by 2 bases; bases with no gene match: 6. CDR3 length: 15 amino acids. The CDR3 DNA is TGTGCCAGCAGCTTCAGGCTGGGACAGGGAGAGACCCAGTACTTC. Protein sequence: CASSFRLGQGETQYF.

This rearrangement joins TRBV7-3 to TRBJ2-2; D may correspond to TRBD1 or TRBD2 (5 bases each). The CDR3 loop spans 12 amino acids. Germline CDR1 reads SGHTA; CDR2 reads FQGTGA. Trimming removed 8 bases at V and 4 bases at J, with 8 bases between. This CDR3 reads CASRGVTGELFF. Here the CDR3 DNA reads TGTGCCAGCCGAGGGGTCACCGGGGAGCTGTTTTTT.

The chain recombines TRBV10-3 with TRBJ1-2, with TRBD1 identical over 10 bases. The CDR3 runs 14 residues. CDR1 ENHRY and CDR2 SYGVKD come from the germline V gene. Trimming at V came to 5 bases and at J to 6 bases, leaving 6 bases not matched to a gene. The CDR3 protein is CAISKGQGLDGYTF. The CDR3 region has the DNA TGTGCCATCAGTAAGGGACAGGGGCTGGATGGCTACACCTTC.

The J gene is TRBJ2-7, the V gene TRBV4-2, with D perhaps assigned TRBD1 or TRBD2 (5 bases each). CDR1 LGHNA and CDR2 YNFKEQ come from the germline V gene. The CDR3 sequence is 16 residues long. Trimming cost V 4 bases and J 5 bases, with 21 bases left between them. The CDR3 DNA follows: TGTGCCAGCAGCCCGCTCAGGGCGGGCCCCGGTGACGAGCAGTACTTC. This gives the protein CASSPLRAGPGDEQYF.

The CDR3, as DNA: TGTGCCAGCAGCTTACCCGGGACTGTTTCTAGCACAGATACGCAGTATTTT. This translates into CASSLPGTVSSTDTQYF. The gene calls are TRBV7-9 and TRBJ2-3; a weak D match, TRBD2 (6 bases). CDR1 and CDR2 (germline): SEHNR, FQNEAQ (reference sequence). V lost 2 bases, J lost 0 bases, and 15 bases lay in between. The CDR3 is 17 amino acids. The variable domain in full, with the rest retrieved from reference TRBV7-9 and TRBJ2-3, is DTGVSQNPRHKITKRGQNVTFRCDPISEHNRLYWYRQTLGQGPEFLTYFQNEAQLEKSRLLSDRFSAERPKGSFSTLEIQRTEQGDSAMYLCASSLPGTVSSTDTQYFGPGTRLTVL.